A selection of T cell receptor beta chains follows, all from one sample in a study of CD8+ T cells in alopecia areata. Method: immunoSEQ multiplex PCR; TCRdb's copy keeps in-frame clones and lacks some. In the table there are about 190,000 clones, under 80% of which are singletons. Sequences were derived from CD4+ T cells sorted from blood, sampled at week 49, from a patient treated with tofacitinib. The receptors were sampled from a human donor with alopecia areata. Each CDR3 is given with its conserved first and last residue. A D gene is named only where the DNA matches it firmly. A row's size may be missing; if present it is once, few, many or a size class.

v_call	d_call	j_call	clone_size	cdr3_aa	cdr3_nt
TRBV30	NA	TRBJ1-3	NA	CAWGYSGNTIYF	TGTGCCTGGGGATACTCTGGAAACACCATATATTTT
TRBV27	NA	TRBJ1-1	NA	CASSLRRGEAFF	TGTGCCAGCAGTTTAAGGAGGGGGGAAGCTTTCTTT
TRBV2	NA	TRBJ2-7	NA	CASSVHEGEQYF	TGTGCCAGCAGTGTACATGAAGGCGAGCAGTACTTC
TRBV7-8	TRBD1	TRBJ1-2	NA	CASSLEGTAGGYTF	TGTGCCAGCAGCTTAGAGGGGACAGCCGGTGGCTACACCTTC
TRBV19	NA	TRBJ1-1	NA	CASSMASNTEAFF	TGTGCCAGTAGTATGGCCTCGAACACTGAAGCTTTCTTT
TRBV30	NA	TRBJ1-2	few	CAWGVQNYGYTF	TGTGCCTGGGGAGTACAGAACTATGGCTACACCTTC
TRBV9	NA	TRBJ1-5	few	CASSEEGGPQPQHF	TGTGCCAGCAGCGAGGAGGGAGGGCCTCAGCCCCAGCATTTT
TRBV27	TRBD1	TRBJ2-7	NA	CASSLGQGTVEQYF	TGTGCCAGCAGTTTAGGACAGGGGACCGTCGAGCAGTACTTC
TRBV6-5	TRBD1	TRBJ1-2	few	CASSRGQGNYGYTF	TGTGCCAGCAGTCGTGGACAGGGGAACTATGGCTACACCTTC
TRBV29-1	NA	TRBJ2-1	NA	CSVADSSNEQFF	TGCAGCGTAGCGGACAGTTCCAATGAGCAGTTCTTC
TRBV6-1	NA	TRBJ2-3	NA	CASSEWGRLEDTQYF	TGTGCCAGCAGTGAATGGGGCAGGTTGGAGGATACGCAGTATTTT
TRBV19	TRBD1	TRBJ2-1	NA	CASSIAVGQGVNEQFF	TGTGCCAGTAGTATAGCCGTGGGACAGGGAGTAAATGAGCAGTTCTTC
TRBV19	NA	TRBJ1-5	NA	CASSGGRGDQPQHF	TGTGCCAGTAGTGGGGGGCGCGGGGATCAGCCCCAGCATTTT
TRBV30	NA	TRBJ1-5	NA	CAWSEGTRNQPQHF	TGTGCCTGGAGTGAAGGGACACGTAATCAGCCCCAGCATTTT
TRBV10-3	NA	TRBJ2-3	NA	CAISVGPSTDTQYF	TGTGCCATCAGTGTCGGGCCGAGCACAGATACGCAGTATTTT
TRBV6-5	NA	TRBJ2-1	NA	CASSPRGDEQFF	TGTGCCAGCAGCCCCCGGGGCGATGAGCAGTTCTTC
TRBV7-3	NA	TRBJ2-1	NA	CASSLGGGSNEQFF	TGTGCCAGCAGCTTAGGCGGCGGATCCAATGAGCAGTTCTTC
TRBV15	NA	TRBJ2-3	NA	CATSRDFTDTQYF	TGTGCCACCAGCAGAGACTTCACAGATACGCAGTATTTT
TRBV29-1	TRBD1	TRBJ2-2	NA	CSVVWDRGGELFF	TGCAGCGTTGTTTGGGACAGGGGCGGGGAGCTGTTTTTT
TRBV6-5	NA	TRBJ1-6	NA	CASSNSRGQNSPLHF	TGTGCCAGCTCCAACTCCCGGGGTCAAAATTCACCCCTCCACTTT
TRBV7-6	NA	TRBJ2-1	NA	CASSSGLHNEQFF	TGTGCCAGCAGCTCCGGACTACACAATGAGCAGTTCTTC
TRBV4-2	TRBD1	TRBJ2-1	once	CASSQGGQINNEQFF	TGTGCCAGCAGCCAAGGGGGACAGATAAACAATGAGCAGTTCTTC
TRBV9	NA	TRBJ1-6	once	CASSVEGRSPLHF	TGTGCCAGCAGCGTAGAGGGGCGTTCACCCCTCCACTTT
TRBV27	NA	TRBJ2-3	NA	CASKRTHTGGTDTQYF	TGTGCCAGCAAGAGGACCCACACTGGGGGCACAGATACGCAGTATTTT
TRBV29-1	TRBD1	TRBJ2-6	NA	CSVAASQGAFPSGANVLTF	TGCAGCGTCGCCGCGTCACAGGGGGCTTTTCCCTCTGGGGCCAACGTCCTGACTTTC
TRBV25-1	TRBD2	TRBJ2-2	NA	CASSLPGGTGELFF	TGTGCCAGCAGTCTTCCGGGGGGCACCGGGGAGCTGTTTTTT
TRBV7-9	NA	TRBJ2-3	NA	CASSLTSNIGTDTQYF	TGTGCCAGCAGCTTAACTAGCAATATCGGGACAGATACGCAGTATTTT
TRBV19	TRBD1	TRBJ2-3	many	CASRSNRGRGTDTQYF	TGTGCCAGTAGAAGTAACAGGGGGCGAGGCACAGATACGCAGTATTTT
TRBV20-1	NA	TRBJ1-2	NA	CSAPVGDGYTF	TGCAGTGCCCCGGTCGGGGATGGCTACACCTTC
TRBV10-3	NA	TRBJ2-3	few	CATTQSDTQYF	TGTGCCACCACTCAGTCAGATACGCAGTATTTT
TRBV4-1	NA	TRBJ1-6	NA	CASTPFLGSPLHF	TGCGCCAGCACCCCATTCTTGGGTTCACCCCTCCACTTT
TRBV6-6	TRBD1	TRBJ2-7	NA	CASRDSTYEQYF	TGTGCCAGCCGGGACAGCACTTACGAGCAGTACTTC
TRBV7-2	TRBD2	TRBJ2-7	few	CASSPRASGAGGSYEQYF	TGTGCCAGCAGCCCGCGAGCCTCCGGGGCGGGGGGCTCCTACGAGCAGTACTTC
TRBV6-5	NA	TRBJ2-3	NA	CASSLLMGHTDTQYF	TGTGCCAGCAGTTTGTTGATGGGGCACACAGATACGCAGTATTTT
TRBV5-1	NA	TRBJ2-5	NA	CASRLLLEETQYF	TGCGCCAGCAGATTACTACTAGAAGAGACCCAGTACTTC
TRBV6-5	NA	TRBJ2-7	NA	CASSTPTEDEQYF	TGTGCCAGCAGTACCCCGACAGAAGACGAGCAGTACTTC
TRBV25-1	TRBD1	TRBJ1-2	NA	CASSDSGTGDGYTF	TGTGCCAGCAGTGACTCCGGGACAGGGGATGGCTACACCTTC
TRBV7-2	TRBD1	TRBJ2-5	NA	CASSVDRVIETQYF	TGTGCCAGCAGCGTCGACAGGGTAATAGAGACCCAGTACTTC
TRBV6-5	NA	TRBJ1-1	few	CASSAFDRAEAFF	TGTGCCAGCAGCGCTTTCGATCGCGCTGAAGCTTTCTTT
TRBV18	NA	TRBJ2-5	NA	CASQSAGHQETQYF	TGTGCCAGCCAGTCCGCCGGACATCAAGAGACCCAGTACTTC
TRBV29-1	NA	TRBJ2-3	NA	CSVGDLYTNTQYF	TGCAGCGTTGGGGATCTCTACACGAATACGCAGTATTTT